One sample yielded the 25 T cell receptor beta chains listed below, sequenced in a study of T-cell memory formation after mild COVID-19. MiXCR, run by TCRdb on the 5' RACE reads, gives a single entry per CDR3 protein. This sample has about 110,000 distinct CDR3 sequences; over 15% occur once, and the top ten carry 25% to 35%. The sample comprised PBMCs or a T cell subset sorted from them (not recorded which). These receptors all stem from an adult woman who had mild COVID-19 (a few samples of this study predate the infection). Cell type and time point are not known.

The chain links TRBV12-3 or TRBV12-4 to TRBJ2-3; TRBD2 is a possible D gene (6 bases). CDR3 length equals 14 residues. V dropped 6 bases and J dropped 1 base, with 11 bases sitting between them. The CDR3 loop is CASRPVAGTDTQYF. The CDR3 nucleotides are TGTGCCAGCAGACCTGTAGCGGGCACAGATACGCAGTATTTT.

The gene calls are TRBV7-9 and TRBJ1-1; TRBD1 matches at 8 bases. V lost 4 bases and J lost 1; bases outside the gene matches: 5. Per germline, CDR1 SEHNR and CDR2 FQNEAQ (reference sequence). CDR3 length equals 15 residues. CDR3 in amino acids: CASSSSGTGNTEAFF. The CDR3 DNA is TGTGCCAGCAGCTCTTCCGGGACAGGGAACACTGAAGCTTTCTTT.

V usage is TRBV6-5 and J usage is TRBJ1-3; D is unresolved. Germline loops: CDR1 MNHEY, CDR2 SVGAGI. The CDR3 is 15 residues long. The V end lost 3 bases, the J end lost 0 bases, and 9 bases lay between the germline ends. The CDR3 DNA reads as TGTGCCAGCAGTTATCTGGCTGGCTCTGGAAACACCATATATTTT. The encoded protein is CASSYLAGSGNTIYF.

The chain joins TRBV27 to TRBJ1-1; D gene ambiguous. There are 13 residues in the CDR3. Per germline, CDR1 MNHEY and CDR2 SMNVEV (reference sequence). The V gene lost 2 bases and the J gene lost 1 base, with 5 bases spanning the gap. CDR3 DNA sequence: TGTGCCAGCAGTTTAGGTACGAACACTGAAGCTTTCTTT. Its protein is CASSLGTNTEAFF.

The V and J genes are TRBV29-1 and TRBJ1-2, with 7 bases identical to TRBD1. The CDR3 consists of 15 residues. The ends lost 0 bases at V and 6 bases at J; junction bases unmatched: 10. Germline lookup yields CDR1 SQVTM and CDR2 ANQGSEA. CDR3 amino acids: CSVEDFGTAGNGYTF. Here the CDR3 DNA reads TGCAGCGTTGAAGATTTTGGGACAGCGGGAAATGGCTACACCTTC.

J is TRBJ2-7 and V is TRBV20-1; TRBD1 aligns across 7 bases. V was pared by 2 bases and J by 3 bases, with 4 bases of the junction left unmatched. This CDR3 spans 13 amino acids. Per germline, CDR1 DFQATT and CDR2 SNEGSKA (reference sequence). In DNA, the CDR3 is TGCAGTGCTAGACAGGACAGGAGCTACGAGCAGTACTTC. This gives the protein CSARQDRSYEQYF.

The chain joins TRBV4-2 to TRBJ2-7, with 9 bases fitting TRBD1. Germline-derived CDR1 and CDR2 are LGHNA and YNFKEQ. After removal of 1 base from V and 6 bases from J, the junction contained 4 bases not matched to a gene. The CDR3 extends over 14 amino acids. This chain's CDR3 is CASSQVGQGSEQYF. The CDR3 nucleotides read TGTGCCAGCAGCCAAGTGGGACAGGGCTCCGAGCAGTACTTC.

This clonotype was picked up a small number of times. J is TRBJ1-5 and V is TRBV12-3 or TRBV12-4; no clear D. V dropped 8 bases and J dropped 6 bases, with 2 bases sitting between them. This CDR3 region has 9 residues. The chain's CDR3 is CASGQPQHF. The CDR3 DNA reads TGTGCCAGCGGTCAGCCCCAGCATTTT.

This clonotype was recorded many times. CDR3 nucleotides: TGTGCCAGCAGTCCCCCAGGGAGCCCTGAAGCTTTCTTT. Its translation: CASSPPGSPEAFF. The chain is built from TRBV6-1 and TRBJ1-1, with a weak D call TRBD1 (5 bases). The germline V gene has CDR1 MNHNS and CDR2 SASEGT. The V gene lost 5 bases and the J gene lost 6 bases, with 13 bases spanning the gap. The CDR3 covers 13 residues.

This clonotype was counted at least ten times. The V call is TRBV4-1, the J call TRBJ2-5, with 11 bases lining up with TRBD2. CDR1 is MGHRA and CDR2 is YSYEKL in the germline V gene. Unmatched junction bases numbered 9, after V lost 0 bases and J lost 9 bases. The CDR3 spans 16 residues. Here the CDR3 DNA reads TGCGCCAGCAGCCAAGATGTAGCGGGGGGGCTTGGGGCCCAGTACTTC. Encoded protein: CASSQDVAGGLGAQYF.

This clonotype appeared a few times. The gene calls are TRBV9 and TRBJ2-7, with 8 bases that match TRBD2. Germline values: CDR1 SGDLS, CDR2 YYNGEE. This CDR3 spans 17 amino acids. V gave up 4 bases and J gave up 0 bases; unmatched junction bases: 12. CDR3 loop: CASSLYDTSGGSYEQYF. The CDR3 DNA is TGTGCCAGCAGCCTATATGATACCAGCGGGGGCTCCTACGAGCAGTACTTC.

This clonotype was counted a few times. The chain has TRBV7-9 and TRBJ1-1; D remains ambiguous. The CDR3 consists of 12 residues. V was cut by 9 bases and J by 1 base, with 9 bases left in between. In germline, CDR1 is SEHNR, CDR2 FQNEAQ (reference sequence). The CDR3 DNA reads TGTGCCAGTTGTATAGGGAACACTGAAGCTTTCTTT. Its translation: CASCIGNTEAFF.

This clonotype turned up a few times. The chain couples TRBV5-1 to TRBJ1-4; no clear D gene. Germline assignment: CDR1 SGHRS and CDR2 YFSETQ. There are 15 residues in the CDR3. V was clipped by 0 bases and J by 4 bases, with 10 bases between them. For the CDR3, the DNA is TGCGCCAGCAGCTTGGAGCCAAAACATAATGAAAAACTGTTTTTT. It is translated as CASSLEPKHNEKLFF.

This chain joins TRBV7-9 and TRBJ2-1; D is undetermined. CDR3 length: 11 residues. The ends were cut back, 5 bases at V and 8 bases at J, with 7 bases in the middle. The germline V gene has CDR1 SEHNR and CDR2 FQNEAQ (reference sequence). CDR3 in amino acids: CASSETDEQFF. The CDR3 DNA reads TGTGCCAGCAGCGAGACGGATGAGCAGTTCTTC.

This chain uses TRBV9 with TRBJ1-1; 8 bases map to TRBD1. The trim removed 4 bases at V and 6 bases at J, leaving 11 bases unmatched. Germline V gene sequence: CDR1 SGDLS, CDR2 YYNGEE. The CDR3 has 15 amino acids. CDR3 coding DNA: TGTGCCAGCAGCCCCGGACAGGGCCCGTCGGCTGAAGCTTTCTTT. Amino acid sequence: CASSPGQGPSAEAFF.

This clonotype was seen a few times. The chain is built from TRBV4-1 and TRBJ2-4; 8 nucleotides match TRBD2. V lost 3 bases, J lost 7 bases, and 2 bases stayed unmatched. Germline-derived CDR1 and CDR2 are MGHRA and YSYEKL. There are 13 residues in the CDR3. The CDR3 here is CASSQGLGNIQYF. CDR3 DNA sequence: TGCGCCAGCAGCCAGGGACTAGGGAACATTCAGTACTTC.

The chain joins TRBV9 to TRBJ2-5, with 7 nucleotides matching TRBD1. With V trimmed by 3 bases and J by 0 bases, 8 bases remained unmatched. The germline CDR1 and CDR2 sequences are SGDLS and YYNGEE. The CDR3 consists of 16 residues. CDR3 bases: TGTGCCAGCAGCGCTGGACAGGCGAGGTACCAAGAGACCCAGTACTTC. Its translation: CASSAGQARYQETQYF. The variable domain in full, with the rest retrieved from reference TRBV9 and TRBJ2-5, is DSGVTQTPKHLITATGQRVTLRCSPRSGDLSVYWYQQSLDQGLQFLIQYYNGEERAKGNILERFSAQQFPDLHSELNLSSLELGDSALYFCASSAGQARYQETQYFGPGTRLLVL.

This clonotype was recorded a few times. The rearrangement uses TRBV20-1 and TRBJ2-1, with 8 bases that match TRBD2. V lost 5 bases, J lost 8 bases, and 8 bases stayed unmatched. CDR1 and CDR2 from the germline V gene are DFQATT and SNEGSKA (reference sequence). This CDR3 has 13 amino acids. Written as DNA, the CDR3 is TGCAGTGCTGGAGGGACTAGGTGGGATGAGCAGTTCTTC. Its translation is CSAGGTRWDEQFF.

Only a few counts were recorded for this clonotype. The V gene is TRBV5-1, the J gene TRBJ2-7; 12 nucleotides agree with TRBD1. J lost 2 bases, V lost 7 bases, and 13 bases had no gene match. CDR1 and CDR2 (germline): SGHRS, YFSETQ. CDR3 size: 17 residues. The CDR3 reads CASGSGTGGAGTYEQYF. DNA of the CDR3: TGCGCCAGCGGTTCCGGGACAGGGGGCGCCGGAACCTACGAGCAGTACTTC. The variable domain in full, with the rest retrieved from reference TRBV5-1 and TRBJ2-7, is KAGVTQTPRYLIKTRGQQVTLSCSPISGHRSVSWYQQTPGQGLQFLFEYFSETQRNKGNFPGRFSGRQFSNSRSEMNVSTLELGDSALYLCASGSGTGGAGTYEQYFGPGTRLTVT.

A few counts support this clonotype. The chain carries TRBV5-1 and TRBJ2-2; D gene unclear. The CDR3 runs 12 residues. Germline CDR1 is SGHRS and CDR2 is YFSETQ. V was cut by 5 bases and J by 2 bases, with 4 bases left in between. The CDR3 spells CASRTNTGELFF. In nucleotides, the CDR3 is TGCGCCAGCAGGACAAACACCGGGGAGCTGTTTTTT.

The table lists this clonotype with many counts. The rearrangement joins TRBV7-6 to TRBJ2-5; TRBD2 is a possible D gene (5 bases). Germline V gives CDR1 SGHVS, CDR2 FNYEAQ. V was pared by 5 bases and J by 3 bases, with 10 bases between. The CDR3 extends over 13 amino acids. The CDR3 DNA reads TGTGCCAGCAGCCGAGGGTCAGAAGAGACCCAGTACTTC. It codes for CASSRGSEETQYF.

CDR3 coding DNA: TGCGCCAGCAGCCAAGATAGGACAGGGAGAAGAACAGATACGCAGTATTTT. This codes for CASSQDRTGRRTDTQYF. The rearrangement links TRBV4-1 to TRBJ2-3; 8 bases line up with TRBD1. There are 17 residues in the CDR3. The junction had 8 bases not matched to a gene; V was cut back by 0 bases and J by 3 bases. In germline, CDR1 is MGHRA, CDR2 YSYEKL.

This clonotype was counted at least ten times. The chain couples TRBV9 to TRBJ2-7; 7 bases line up with TRBD1. CDR3 length equals 16 residues. With 2 bases clipped from V and 3 bases from J, the junction kept 11 bases outside the gene matches. The germline V gene encodes CDR1 SGDLS and CDR2 YYNGEE. CDR3 region: CASSVQTGEGVYEQYF. CDR3 DNA: TGTGCCAGCAGCGTCCAAACAGGGGAAGGTGTCTACGAGCAGTACTTC.

This chain links TRBV7-8 with TRBJ2-3; no definite D call. V dropped 1 base and J dropped 0 bases, with 17 bases sitting between them. The germline CDR1 and CDR2 sequences are SGHVS and FQNEAQ. This CDR3 contains 18 residues. CDR3 DNA sequence: TGTGCCAGCAGCTTAGTCCTCGAAGTGGCGACTAGCACAGATACGCAGTATTTT. This gives the protein CASSLVLEVATSTDTQYF.

In this sample, this clonotype turned up a few times. This rearrangement joins TRBV4-3 to TRBJ2-7, with 9 bases identical to TRBD1. With V trimmed by 6 bases and J by 3 bases, 6 bases remained unmatched. Germline V gives CDR1 LGHNA, CDR2 YSLEER. This CDR3 contains 14 residues. The CDR3 nucleotides read TGCGCCAGCAGTTCCGGGACAGGGAACTACGAGCAGTACTTC. Translation: CASSSGTGNYEQYF.